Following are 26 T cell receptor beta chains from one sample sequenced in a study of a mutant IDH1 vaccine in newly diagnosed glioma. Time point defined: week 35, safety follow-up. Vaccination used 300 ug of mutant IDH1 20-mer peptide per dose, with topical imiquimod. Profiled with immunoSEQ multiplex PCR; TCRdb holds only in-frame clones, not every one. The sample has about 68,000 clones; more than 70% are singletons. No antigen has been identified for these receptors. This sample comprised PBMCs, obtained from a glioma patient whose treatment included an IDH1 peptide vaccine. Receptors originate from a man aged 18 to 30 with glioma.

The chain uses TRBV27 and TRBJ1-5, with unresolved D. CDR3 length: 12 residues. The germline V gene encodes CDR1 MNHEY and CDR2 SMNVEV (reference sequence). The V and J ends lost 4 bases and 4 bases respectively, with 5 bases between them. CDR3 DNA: TGTGCCAGCAGTTCAGTTAATCAGCCCCAGCATTTT. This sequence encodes CASSSVNQPQHF.

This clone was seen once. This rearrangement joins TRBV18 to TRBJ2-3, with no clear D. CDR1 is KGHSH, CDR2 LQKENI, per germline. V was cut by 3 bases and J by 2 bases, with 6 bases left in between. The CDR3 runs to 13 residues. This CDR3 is CASSPGVTDTQYF. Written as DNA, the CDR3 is TGTGCCAGCTCACCGGGTGTCACAGATACGCAGTATTTT.

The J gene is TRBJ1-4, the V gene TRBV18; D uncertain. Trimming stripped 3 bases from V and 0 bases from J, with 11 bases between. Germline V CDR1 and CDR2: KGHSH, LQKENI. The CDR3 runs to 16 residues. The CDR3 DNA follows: TGTGCCAGCTCACCTCAAGGCGCAACAACTAATGAAAAACTGTTTTTT. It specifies CASSPQGATTNEKLFF.

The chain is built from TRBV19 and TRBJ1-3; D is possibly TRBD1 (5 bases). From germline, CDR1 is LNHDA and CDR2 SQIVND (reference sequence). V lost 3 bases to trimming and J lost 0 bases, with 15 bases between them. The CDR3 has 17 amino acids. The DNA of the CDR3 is TGTGCCAGTAGTATTCGTTGGGGGGGACTCTCTGGAAACACCATATATTTT. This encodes CASSIRWGGLSGNTIYF. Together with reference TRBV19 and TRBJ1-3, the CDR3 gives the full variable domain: DGGITQSPKYLFRKEGQNVTLSCEQNLNHDAMYWYRQDPGQGLRLIYYSQIVNDFQKGDIAEGYSVSREKKESFPLTVTSAQKNPTAFYLCASSIRWGGLSGNTIYFGEGSWLTVV.

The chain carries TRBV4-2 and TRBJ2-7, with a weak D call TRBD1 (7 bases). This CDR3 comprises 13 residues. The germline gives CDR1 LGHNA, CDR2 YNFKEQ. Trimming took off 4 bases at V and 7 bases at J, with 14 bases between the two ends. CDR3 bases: TGTGCCAGCAGCCGAGAGGGGGCGGGAGAGCAGTACTTC. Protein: CASSREGAGEQYF.

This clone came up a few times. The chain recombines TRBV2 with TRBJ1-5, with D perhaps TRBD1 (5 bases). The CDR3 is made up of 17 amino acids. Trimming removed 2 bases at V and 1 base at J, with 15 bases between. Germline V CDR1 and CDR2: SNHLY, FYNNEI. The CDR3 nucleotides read TGTGCCAGCAGTGAACTAGGGGCAGGGTGGAGCAATCAGCCCCAGCATTTT. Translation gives CASSELGAGWSNQPQHF.

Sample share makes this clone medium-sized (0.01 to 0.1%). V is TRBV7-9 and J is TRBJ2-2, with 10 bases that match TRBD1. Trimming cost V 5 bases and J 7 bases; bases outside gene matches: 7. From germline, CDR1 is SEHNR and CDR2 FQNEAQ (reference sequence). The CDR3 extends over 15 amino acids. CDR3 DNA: TGTGCCAGCAGCCTCGGGACAGGGGAGGTCGGGGAGCTGTTTTTT. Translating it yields CASSLGTGEVGELFF.

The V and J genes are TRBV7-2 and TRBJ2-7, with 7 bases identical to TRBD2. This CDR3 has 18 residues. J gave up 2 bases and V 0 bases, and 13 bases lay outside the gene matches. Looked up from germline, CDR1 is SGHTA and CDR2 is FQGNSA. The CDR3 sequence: CASSLARGSSGRTYEQYF. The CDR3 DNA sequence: TGTGCCAGCAGCTTAGCGCGCGGATCTAGCGGCAGGACCTACGAGCAGTACTTC.

The CDR3 sequence is CSVSRDSNYGYTF. The CDR3 nucleotides read TGCAGCGTTTCCCGGGACAGTAACTATGGCTACACCTTC. The J gene is TRBJ1-2, the V gene TRBV29-1, with 7 bases that match TRBD1. The CDR3 extends over 13 amino acids. Trimming cost V 5 bases and J 1 base; bases outside gene matches: 4. Germline-derived CDR1 and CDR2 are SQVTM and ANQGSEA.

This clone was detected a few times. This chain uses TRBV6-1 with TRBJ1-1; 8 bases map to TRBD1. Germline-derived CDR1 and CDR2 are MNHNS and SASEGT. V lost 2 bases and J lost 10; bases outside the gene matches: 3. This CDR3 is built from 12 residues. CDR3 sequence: CASSENRGGAFF. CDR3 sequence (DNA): TGTGCCAGCAGTGAAAACAGGGGGGGAGCTTTCTTT.

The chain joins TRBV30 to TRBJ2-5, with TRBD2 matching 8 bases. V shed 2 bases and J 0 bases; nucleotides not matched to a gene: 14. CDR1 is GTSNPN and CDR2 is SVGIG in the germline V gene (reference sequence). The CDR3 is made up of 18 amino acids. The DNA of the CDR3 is TGTGCCTGGAGTCAATCAACCCGTAGCGGGACGTACCAAGAGACCCAGTACTTC. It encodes CAWSQSTRSGTYQETQYF.

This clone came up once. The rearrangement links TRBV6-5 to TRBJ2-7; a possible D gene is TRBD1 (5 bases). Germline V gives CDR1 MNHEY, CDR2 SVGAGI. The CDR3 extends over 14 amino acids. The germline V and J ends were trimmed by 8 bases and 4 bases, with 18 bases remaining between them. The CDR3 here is CASGPIGAQYEQYF. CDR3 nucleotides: TGTGCCAGCGGCCCAATTGGGGCCCAATACGAGCAGTACTTC.

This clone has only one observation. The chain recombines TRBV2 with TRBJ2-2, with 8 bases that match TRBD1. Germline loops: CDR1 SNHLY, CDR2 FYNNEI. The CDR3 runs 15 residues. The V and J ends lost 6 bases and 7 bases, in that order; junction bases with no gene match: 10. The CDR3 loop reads CASRRRTGSYGELFF. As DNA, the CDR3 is TGTGCCAGCAGAAGGCGGACAGGGTCGTACGGGGAGCTGTTTTTT.

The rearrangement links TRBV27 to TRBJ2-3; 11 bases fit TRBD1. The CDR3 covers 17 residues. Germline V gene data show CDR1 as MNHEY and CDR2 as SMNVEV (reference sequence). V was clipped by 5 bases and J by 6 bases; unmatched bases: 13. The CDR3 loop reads CASSAQPGTGGTDTQYF. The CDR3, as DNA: TGTGCCAGCAGTGCCCAACCCGGGACAGGGGGGACGGATACGCAGTATTTT.

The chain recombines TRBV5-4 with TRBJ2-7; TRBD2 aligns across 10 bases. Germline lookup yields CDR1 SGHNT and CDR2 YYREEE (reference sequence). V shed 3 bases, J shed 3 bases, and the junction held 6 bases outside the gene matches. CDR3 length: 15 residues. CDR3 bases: TGTGCCAGCAGCTCGAACAGCGGGGGGGGCTACGAGCAGTACTTC. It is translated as CASSSNSGGGYEQYF. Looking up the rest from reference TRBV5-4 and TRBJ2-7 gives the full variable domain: ETGVTQSPTHLIKTRGQQVTLRCSSQSGHNTVSWYQQALGQGPQFIFQYYREEENGRGNFPPRFSGLQFPNYSSELNVNALELDDSALYLCASSSNSGGGYEQYFGPGTRLTVT.

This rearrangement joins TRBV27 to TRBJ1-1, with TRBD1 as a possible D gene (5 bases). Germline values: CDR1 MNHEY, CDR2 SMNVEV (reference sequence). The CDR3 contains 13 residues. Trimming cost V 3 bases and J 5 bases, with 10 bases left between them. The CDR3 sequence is CASSFPGETEAFF. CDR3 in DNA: TGTGCCAGCAGTTTCCCGGGGGAGACTGAAGCTTTCTTT.

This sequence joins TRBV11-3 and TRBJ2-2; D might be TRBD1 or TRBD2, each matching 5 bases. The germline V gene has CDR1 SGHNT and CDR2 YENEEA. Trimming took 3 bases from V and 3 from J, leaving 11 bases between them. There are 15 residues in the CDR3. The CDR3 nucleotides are TGTGCCAGCAGCTTCTACGAGGGGCACACCGGGGAGCTGTTTTTT. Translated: CASSFYEGHTGELFF.

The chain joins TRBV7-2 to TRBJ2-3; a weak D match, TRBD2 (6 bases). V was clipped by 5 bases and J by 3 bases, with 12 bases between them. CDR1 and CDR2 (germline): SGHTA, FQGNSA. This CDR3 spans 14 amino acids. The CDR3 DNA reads TGTGCCAGCAGCCGGAGGGCCGGGACAGATACGCAGTATTTT. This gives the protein CASSRRAGTDTQYF.

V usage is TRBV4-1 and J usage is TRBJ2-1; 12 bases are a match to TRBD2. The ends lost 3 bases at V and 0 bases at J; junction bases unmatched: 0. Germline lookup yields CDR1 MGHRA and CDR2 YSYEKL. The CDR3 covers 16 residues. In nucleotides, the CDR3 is TGCGCCAGCAGCCAGACTAGCGGGAGCTCCTACAATGAGCAGTTCTTC. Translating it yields CASSQTSGSSYNEQFF.

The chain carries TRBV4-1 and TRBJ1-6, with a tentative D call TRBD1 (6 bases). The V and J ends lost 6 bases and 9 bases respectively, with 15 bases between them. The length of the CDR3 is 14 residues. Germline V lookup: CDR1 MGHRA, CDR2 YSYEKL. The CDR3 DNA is TGCGCCAGCAGACAGGACAGCGGGGGTTCACCCCTCCACTTT. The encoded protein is CASRQDSGGSPLHF.

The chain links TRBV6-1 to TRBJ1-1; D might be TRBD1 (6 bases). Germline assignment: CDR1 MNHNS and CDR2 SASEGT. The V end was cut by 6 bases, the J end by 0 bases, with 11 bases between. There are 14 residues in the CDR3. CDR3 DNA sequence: TGTGCCAGCAGGGCAGACAGGATGAACACTGAAGCTTTCTTT. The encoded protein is CASRADRMNTEAFF.

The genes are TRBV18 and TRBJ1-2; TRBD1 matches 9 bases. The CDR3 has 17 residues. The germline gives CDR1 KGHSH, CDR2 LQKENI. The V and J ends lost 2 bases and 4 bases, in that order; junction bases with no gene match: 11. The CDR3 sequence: CASSPTDRTQGAYGYTF. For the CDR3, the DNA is TGTGCCAGCTCACCAACGGACCGCACACAGGGGGCCTATGGCTACACCTTC.

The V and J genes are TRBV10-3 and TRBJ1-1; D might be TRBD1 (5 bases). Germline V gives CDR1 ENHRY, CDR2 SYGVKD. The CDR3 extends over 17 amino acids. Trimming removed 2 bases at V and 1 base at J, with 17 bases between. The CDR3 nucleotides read TGTGCCATCAGTGAGCACCAGGGTTTAGGAGGGAACACTGAAGCTTTCTTT. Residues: CAISEHQGLGGNTEAFF.

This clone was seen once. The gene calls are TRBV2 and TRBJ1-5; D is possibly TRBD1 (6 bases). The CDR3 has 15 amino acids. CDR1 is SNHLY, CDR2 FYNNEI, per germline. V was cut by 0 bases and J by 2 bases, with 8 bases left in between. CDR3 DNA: TGTGCCAGCAGTGAAGCAAGGGGGGGCAATCAGCCCCAGCATTTT. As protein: CASSEARGGNQPQHF.

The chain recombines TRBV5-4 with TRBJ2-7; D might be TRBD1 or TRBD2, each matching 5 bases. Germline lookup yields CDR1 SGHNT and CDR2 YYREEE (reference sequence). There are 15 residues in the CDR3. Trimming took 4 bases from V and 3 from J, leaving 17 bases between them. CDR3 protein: CASSQGEIEYYEQYF. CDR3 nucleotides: TGTGCCAGCAGCCAAGGGGAGATAGAGTACTACGAGCAGTACTTC. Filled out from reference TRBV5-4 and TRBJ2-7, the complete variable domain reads ETGVTQSPTHLIKTRGQQVTLRCSSQSGHNTVSWYQQALGQGPQFIFQYYREEENGRGNFPPRFSGLQFPNYSSELNVNALELDDSALYLCASSQGEIEYYEQYFGPGTRLTVT.

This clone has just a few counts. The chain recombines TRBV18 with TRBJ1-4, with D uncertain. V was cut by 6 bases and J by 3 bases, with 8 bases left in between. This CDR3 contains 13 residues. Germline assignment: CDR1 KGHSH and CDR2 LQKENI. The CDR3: CASSELSNEKLFF. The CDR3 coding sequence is TGTGCCAGCTCGGAGTTATCTAATGAAAAACTGTTTTTT.